The rows below give T cell receptor beta chains drawn from one sample of a study of T cell repertoires in cytomegalovirus infection. TCRdb analysed the reads with MiXCR anew, one entry per CDR3 protein. The table records around 740,000 distinct CDR3 sequences, 35% to 45% of them present only once. The sequencing input was PBMCs. These receptors all come from a human donor in good health (CMV status not recorded). Some clones in this sample may be carry-over from other donors' samples. CDR3s include the opening cysteine and the closing phenylalanine or tryptophan. A D gene is named only where the DNA matches it firmly. Expanded clones get a size class; other rows say once, few or many, or leave the size out.

V gene,clone size,J gene,D gene,CDR3 protein,CDR3 DNA
TRBV7-2,few,TRBJ1-1,TRBD1,CASSLDRGEAFF,TGTGCCAGCAGCTTGGACAGGGGTGAAGCTTTCTTT
TRBV4-1,NA,TRBJ1-6,TRBD1,CASSQDWAFGTGASPLHF,TGCGCCAGCAGCCAAGACTGGGCGTTTGGGACAGGGGCATCACCCCTCCACTTT
TRBV23-1,few,TRBJ2-3,TRBD1,CASSQIPVRGQGGYTQYF,TGCGCCAGCAGTCAAATCCCCGTTCGAGGACAGGGGGGATATACGCAGTATTTT
TRBV7-6,many,TRBJ1-5,NA,CASSLRLNQPQHF,TGTGCCAGCAGCTTACGGTTAAATCAGCCCCAGCATTTT
TRBV29-1,NA,TRBJ2-5,TRBD1,CSALPPTGLKTQYF,TGCAGCGCCCTTCCCCCGACAGGGCTTAAGACCCAGTACTTC
TRBV20-1,few,TRBJ2-3,TRBD2,CSAKTLGRTSYKGDTQYF,TGCAGTGCTAAAACTCTTGGCCGGACTAGTTATAAGGGCGATACGCAGTATTTT
TRBV4-1,many,TRBJ2-3,NA,CASSQVRSLHTDTQYF,TGCGCCAGCAGCCAAGTCCGGTCCCTACACACAGATACGCAGTATTTT
TRBV2,many,TRBJ2-1,NA,CASSERRQAYNEQFF,TGTGCCAGCAGTGAAAGGAGGCAGGCCTACAATGAGCAGTTCTTC
TRBV19,NA,TRBJ2-1,NA,CASSIGLSEQFF,TGTGCCAGTAGTATAGGGTTGAGTGAGCAGTTCTTC
TRBV7-9,few,TRBJ2-3,NA,CASSLAAYTDTQYF,TGTGCCAGCAGCTTAGCCGCATACACAGATACGCAGTATTTT
TRBV11-2,NA,TRBJ2-7,TRBD1,CASSTYRGFSHEQYF,TGTGCCAGCAGCACGTACAGGGGGTTCTCACACGAGCAGTACTTC
TRBV6-5,NA,TRBJ2-3,NA,CASSYLDAEKDTQYF,TGTGCCAGCAGTTACTTGGACGCAGAGAAGGATACGCAGTATTTT
TRBV6-2/TRBV6-3,few,TRBJ1-5,NA,CASSYSRGESGNQPQHF,TGTGCCAGCAGTTACTCCAGGGGCGAGAGTGGCAATCAGCCCCAGCATTTT
TRBV20-1,NA,TRBJ2-1,NA,CSARREKENEQFF,TGCAGTGCTAGAAGGGAGAAGGAAAATGAGCAGTTCTTC
TRBV27,NA,TRBJ2-7,TRBD2,CASSEAGGPHEQYF,TGTGCCAGCAGTGAAGCGGGGGGGCCCCACGAGCAGTACTTC
TRBV28,many,TRBJ2-1,TRBD2,CASSSSRVIAGDAYNEQFF,TGTGCCAGCAGTTCCTCGAGGGTTATAGCGGGAGATGCCTACAATGAGCAGTTCTTC
TRBV6-1,few,TRBJ2-1,TRBD1,CASRDRGYGNEQFF,TGTGCCAGCCGGGACAGGGGGTATGGAAATGAGCAGTTCTTC
TRBV9,few,TRBJ1-1,NA,CASSVRANSNTEAFF,TGTGCCAGCAGCGTTAGGGCAAACTCGAACACTGAAGCTTTCTTT
TRBV29-1,NA,TRBJ2-2,NA,CSVGGHTSNTGELFF,TGCAGCGTGGGCGGACACACATCGAACACCGGGGAGCTGTTTTTT
TRBV7-8,few,TRBJ1-1,NA,CASSQGLLRKDTEAFF,TGTGCCAGCAGCCAGGGACTCCTAAGGAAGGACACTGAAGCTTTCTTT
TRBV28,NA,TRBJ1-1,NA,CSSSLGSLGTEAFF,TGTTCCAGCAGTTTAGGGTCACTGGGCACTGAAGCTTTCTTT
TRBV2,NA,TRBJ1-1,NA,CASGGGNTEAFF,TGTGCCAGCGGTGGGGGAAACACTGAAGCTTTCTTT
TRBV6-5,NA,TRBJ2-5,NA,CASSYVRGSVTQYF,TGTGCCAGCAGTTACGTCAGAGGGTCGGTCACCCAGTACTTC
TRBV7-9,few,TRBJ2-1,TRBD2,CASSFGLADYNEQFF,TGTGCCAGCAGCTTCGGACTAGCCGACTACAATGAGCAGTTCTTC
TRBV7-4,NA,TRBJ2-3,NA,CASSTSNGTDTQYF,TGTGCCAGCAGCACCTCAAACGGCACAGATACGCAGTATTTT
TRBV12-3/TRBV12-4,NA,TRBJ2-1,TRBD1,CASCFVRDRYNEPFF,TGTGCCAGCTGTTTCGTCCGGGACAGGTACAATGAGCCGTTCTTC
TRBV7-6,NA,TRBJ2-1,NA,CASSRLGASYNEQFF,TGTGCCAGCAGCCGACTGGGGGCCTCCTACAATGAGCAGTTCTTC
TRBV6-1,many,TRBJ2-7,TRBD2,CASSPGTSSYEQYF,TGTGCCAGCAGCCCAGGGACTAGCTCCTACGAGCAGTACTTC
TRBV10-3,NA,TRBJ2-6,NA,CAISDDYPAGRIFSGANVLTF,TGTGCCATCAGTGATGATTATCCCGCAGGGCGCATTTTCTCTGGGGCCAACGTCCTGACTTTC
TRBV29-1,NA,TRBJ2-7,TRBD1,CSVVPPTGADEQYF,TGCAGCGTTGTGCCCCCAACAGGGGCCGACGAGCAGTACTTC
TRBV12-3/TRBV12-4,once,TRBJ2-7,NA,CASSLGQERYEQYF,TGTGCCAGCAGTTTAGGGCAGGAGCGATACGAGCAGTACTTC
TRBV27,NA,TRBJ1-1,NA,CASSLKQIRAQNTEAFF,TGTGCCAGCAGCCTGAAACAAATCCGGGCACAGAACACTGAAGCTTTCTTT
TRBV12-3/TRBV12-4,few,TRBJ2-1,NA,CASSLAHGGSEQFF,TGTGCCAGCAGTTTAGCGCACGGGGGCAGTGAGCAGTTCTTC
TRBV9,NA,TRBJ2-1,TRBD1,CASSGDSPWGNEQFF,TGTGCCAGCAGCGGGGACAGCCCCTGGGGAAATGAGCAGTTCTTC
TRBV6-2/TRBV6-3,few,TRBJ2-5,NA,CASSYIAVGETQYF,TGTGCCAGCAGTTACATCGCGGTTGGGGAGACCCAGTACTTC
TRBV15,NA,TRBJ1-3,NA,CATNNVQGGGNTIYF,TGTGCCACCAATAACGTACAGGGTGGCGGAAACACCATATATTTT
TRBV11-3,NA,TRBJ2-1,NA,CASSVDSDNEQFF,TGTGCCAGCAGCGTAGACTCCGACAATGAGCAGTTCTTC
TRBV18,NA,TRBJ2-2,NA,CASSSTDRWNTGELFF,TGTGCCAGCTCATCTACTGACAGATGGAACACCGGGGAGCTGTTTTTT
TRBV27,many,TRBJ1-1,NA,CASSLVGVTEAFF,TGTGCCAGCAGTTTGGTGGGCGTCACTGAAGCTTTCTTT
TRBV28,NA,TRBJ2-2,NA,CASSPPLVLTAGELFF,TGTGCCAGCAGTCCACCTTTGGTCCTAACCGCCGGGGAGCTGTTTTTT
TRBV7-2,many,TRBJ2-7,TRBD1,CASSFYPGQGYEQYF,TGTGCCAGCAGCTTCTATCCGGGACAGGGGTACGAGCAGTACTTC
TRBV19,once,TRBJ1-2,NA,CASSISREEVYGYTF,TGTGCCAGTAGTATTTCGAGGGAAGAAGTCTATGGCTACACCTTC
TRBV13,few,TRBJ2-7,TRBD1,CASSLRGTGYEQYF,TGTGCCAGCAGCTTAAGGGGGACAGGCTACGAGCAGTACTTC
TRBV28,few,TRBJ2-3,NA,CASSLYPRVTPADTQYF,TGTGCCAGCAGTTTATACCCCCGGGTGACCCCGGCAGATACGCAGTATTTT
TRBV4-2,few,TRBJ2-1,NA,CASSQSPLVSEQFF,TGTGCCAGCAGCCAAAGTCCCCTAGTCAGTGAGCAGTTCTTC
TRBV12-3/TRBV12-4,NA,TRBJ1-5,NA,CASSHETDNQPQHF,TGTGCCAGCAGCCACGAGACGGACAATCAGCCCCAGCATTTT
TRBV28,few,TRBJ1-1,TRBD1,CASRSDRGGLNTEAFF,TGTGCCAGCAGGTCAGACAGGGGGGGATTGAACACTGAAGCTTTCTTT